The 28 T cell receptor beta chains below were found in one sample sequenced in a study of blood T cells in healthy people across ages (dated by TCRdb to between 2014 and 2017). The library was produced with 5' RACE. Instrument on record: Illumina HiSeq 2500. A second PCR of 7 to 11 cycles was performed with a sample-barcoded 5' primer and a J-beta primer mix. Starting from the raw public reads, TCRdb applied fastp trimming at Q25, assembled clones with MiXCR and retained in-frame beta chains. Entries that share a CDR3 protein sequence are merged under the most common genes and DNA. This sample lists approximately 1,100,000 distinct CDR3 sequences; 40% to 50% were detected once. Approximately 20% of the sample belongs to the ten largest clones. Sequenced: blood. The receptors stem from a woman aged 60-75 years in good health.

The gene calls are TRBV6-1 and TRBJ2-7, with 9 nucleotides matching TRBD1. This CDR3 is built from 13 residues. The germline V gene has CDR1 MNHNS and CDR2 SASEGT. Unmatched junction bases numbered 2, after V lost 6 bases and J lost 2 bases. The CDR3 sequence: CASRDRGTYEQYF. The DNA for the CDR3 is TGTGCCAGCAGGGACAGGGGAACCTACGAGCAGTACTTC.

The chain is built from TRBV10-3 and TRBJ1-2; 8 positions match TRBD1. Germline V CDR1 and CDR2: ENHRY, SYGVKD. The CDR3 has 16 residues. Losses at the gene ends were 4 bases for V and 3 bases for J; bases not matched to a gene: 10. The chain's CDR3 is CAISVGAGGADYGYTF. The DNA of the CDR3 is TGTGCCATCAGTGTCGGGGCAGGGGGCGCTGACTATGGCTACACCTTC.

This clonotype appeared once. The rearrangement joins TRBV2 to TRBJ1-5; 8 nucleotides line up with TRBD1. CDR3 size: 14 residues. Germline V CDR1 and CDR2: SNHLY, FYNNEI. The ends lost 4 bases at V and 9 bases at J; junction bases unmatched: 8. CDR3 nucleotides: TGTGCCAGCAGTGTAGGACAGGGAAAAAGGCCCCAGCATTTT. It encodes CASSVGQGKRPQHF.

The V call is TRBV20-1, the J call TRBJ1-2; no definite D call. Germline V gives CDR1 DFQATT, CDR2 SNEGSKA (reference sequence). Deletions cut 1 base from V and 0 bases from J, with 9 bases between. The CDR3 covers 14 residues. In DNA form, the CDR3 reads TGCAGTGCTAGAGTGGCCAGCCCTAACTATGGCTACACCTTC. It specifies CSARVASPNYGYTF.

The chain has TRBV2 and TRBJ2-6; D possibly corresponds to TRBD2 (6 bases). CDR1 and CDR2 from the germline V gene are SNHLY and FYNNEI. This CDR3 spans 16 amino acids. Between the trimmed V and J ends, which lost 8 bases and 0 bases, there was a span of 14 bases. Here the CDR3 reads CASSRAGYSGANVLTF. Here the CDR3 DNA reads TGTGCCAGCTCTCGGGCGGGGTACTCTGGGGCCAACGTCCTGACTTTC.

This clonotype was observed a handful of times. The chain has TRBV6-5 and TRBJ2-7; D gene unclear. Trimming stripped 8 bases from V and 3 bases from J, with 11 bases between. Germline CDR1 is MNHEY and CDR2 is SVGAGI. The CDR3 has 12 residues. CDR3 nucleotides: TGTGCCAGCTCCCGGAACCGCTACGAGCAGTACTTC. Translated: CASSRNRYEQYF.

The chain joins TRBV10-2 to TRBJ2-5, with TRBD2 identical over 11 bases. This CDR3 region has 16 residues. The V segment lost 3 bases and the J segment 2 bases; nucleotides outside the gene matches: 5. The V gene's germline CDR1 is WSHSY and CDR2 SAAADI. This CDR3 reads CASSDGTSGPQETQYF. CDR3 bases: TGCGCCAGCAGTGATGGGACTAGCGGCCCACAAGAGACCCAGTACTTC.

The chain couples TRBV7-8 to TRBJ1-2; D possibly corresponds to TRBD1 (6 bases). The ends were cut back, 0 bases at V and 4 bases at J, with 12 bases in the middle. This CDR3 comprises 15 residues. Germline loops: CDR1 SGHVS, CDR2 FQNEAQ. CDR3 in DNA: TGTGCCAGCAGCTTAGCGGACAGCATCCTCTATGGCTACACCTTC. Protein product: CASSLADSILYGYTF.

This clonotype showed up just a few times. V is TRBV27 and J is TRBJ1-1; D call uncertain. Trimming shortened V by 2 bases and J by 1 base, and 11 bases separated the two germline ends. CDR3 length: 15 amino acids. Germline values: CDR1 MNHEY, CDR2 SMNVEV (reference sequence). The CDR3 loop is CASSLTGTTNTEAFF. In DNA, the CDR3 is TGTGCCAGCAGTTTAACGGGCACTACGAACACTGAAGCTTTCTTT.

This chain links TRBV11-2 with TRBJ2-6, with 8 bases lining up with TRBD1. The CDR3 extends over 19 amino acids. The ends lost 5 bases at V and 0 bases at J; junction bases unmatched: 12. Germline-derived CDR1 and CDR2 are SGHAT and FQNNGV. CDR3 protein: CASSPHSQGASSGANVLTF. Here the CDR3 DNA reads TGTGCCAGCAGCCCGCATTCGCAGGGGGCTAGCTCTGGGGCCAACGTCCTGACTTTC.

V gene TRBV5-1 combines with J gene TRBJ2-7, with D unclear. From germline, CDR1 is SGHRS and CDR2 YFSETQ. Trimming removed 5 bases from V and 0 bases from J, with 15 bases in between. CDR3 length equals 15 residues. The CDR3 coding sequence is TGCGCCAGCAGTTCCGGGTCCTTGAGCTCCTACGAGCAGTACTTC. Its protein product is CASSSGSLSSYEQYF.

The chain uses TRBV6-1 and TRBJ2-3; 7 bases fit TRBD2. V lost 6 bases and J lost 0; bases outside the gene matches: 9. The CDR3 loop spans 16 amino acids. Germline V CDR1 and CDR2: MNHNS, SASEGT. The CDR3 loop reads CASSAELATSTDTQYF. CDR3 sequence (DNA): TGTGCCAGCAGCGCCGAACTAGCGACTAGCACAGATACGCAGTATTTT.

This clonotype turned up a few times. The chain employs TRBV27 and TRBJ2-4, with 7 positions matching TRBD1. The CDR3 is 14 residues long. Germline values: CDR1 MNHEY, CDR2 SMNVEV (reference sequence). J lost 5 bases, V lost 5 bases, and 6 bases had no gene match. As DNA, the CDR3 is TGTGCCAGCAGTCAACAGGGGATCCAAAACATTCAGTACTTC. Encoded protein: CASSQQGIQNIQYF.

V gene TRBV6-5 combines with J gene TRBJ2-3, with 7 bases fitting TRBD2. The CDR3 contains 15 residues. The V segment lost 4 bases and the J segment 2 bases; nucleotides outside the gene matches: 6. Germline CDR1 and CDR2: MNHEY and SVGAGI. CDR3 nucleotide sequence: TGTGCCAGCAGTTCTCCTAGCGGAGTCACAGATACGCAGTATTTT. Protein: CASSSPSGVTDTQYF.

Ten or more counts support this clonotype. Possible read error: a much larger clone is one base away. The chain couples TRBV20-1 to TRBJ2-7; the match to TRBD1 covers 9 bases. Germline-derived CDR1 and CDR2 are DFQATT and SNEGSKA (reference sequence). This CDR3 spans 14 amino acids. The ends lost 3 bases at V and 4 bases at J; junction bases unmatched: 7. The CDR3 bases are TGCAGTGCTAGCGGGGGACAGGGTCGGTACGAGCAGTACTTC. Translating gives CSASGGQGRYEQYF.

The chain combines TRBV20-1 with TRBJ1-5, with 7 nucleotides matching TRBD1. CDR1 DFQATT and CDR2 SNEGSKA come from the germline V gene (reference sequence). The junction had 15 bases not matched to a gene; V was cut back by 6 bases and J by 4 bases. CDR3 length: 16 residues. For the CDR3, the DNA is TGCAGTGCAAGAAAATTGCCGGGACAGTTGAATCAGCCCCAGCATTTT. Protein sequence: CSARKLPGQLNQPQHF.

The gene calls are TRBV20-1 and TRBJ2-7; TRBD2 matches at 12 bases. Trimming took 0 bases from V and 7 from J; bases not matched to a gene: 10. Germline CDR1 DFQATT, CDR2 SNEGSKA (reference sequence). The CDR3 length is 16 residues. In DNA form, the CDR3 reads TGCAGTGCTAGAGATTCGTGGACTAGCGGGGAGGTGGAGCAGTACTTC. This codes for CSARDSWTSGEVEQYF.

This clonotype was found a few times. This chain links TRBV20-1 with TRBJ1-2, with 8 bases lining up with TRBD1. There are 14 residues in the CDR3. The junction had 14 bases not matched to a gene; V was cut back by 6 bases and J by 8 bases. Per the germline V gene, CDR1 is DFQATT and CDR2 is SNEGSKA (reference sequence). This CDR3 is CSARISRDRNGYTF. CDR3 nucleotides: TGCAGTGCGAGAATTTCCCGGGACAGGAACGGCTACACCTTC.

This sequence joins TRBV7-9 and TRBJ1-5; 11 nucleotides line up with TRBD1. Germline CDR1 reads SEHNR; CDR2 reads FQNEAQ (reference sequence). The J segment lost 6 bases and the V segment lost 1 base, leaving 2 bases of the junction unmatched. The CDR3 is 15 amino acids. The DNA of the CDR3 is TGTGCCAGCAGCTTAGGGGACAGGGGGGCTCAGCCCCAGCATTTT. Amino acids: CASSLGDRGAQPQHF.

As DNA, the CDR3 is TGTGCCATCAGCCGCCCCCGCAGGGGGCAAAACAATGAGCAGTACTTC. Translating gives CAISRPRRGQNNEQYF. J is TRBJ2-1 and V is TRBV10-3, with 8 bases fitting TRBD1. The J call is doubtful: the DNA matches TRBJ2-7 better. From germline, CDR1 is ENHRY and CDR2 SYGVKD. The CDR3 has 16 residues.

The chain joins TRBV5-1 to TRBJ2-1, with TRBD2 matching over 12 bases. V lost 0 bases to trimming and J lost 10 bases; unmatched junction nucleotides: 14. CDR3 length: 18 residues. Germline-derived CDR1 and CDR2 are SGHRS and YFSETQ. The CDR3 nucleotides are TGCGCCAGCAGCTTGGGGCGTCTAGCGGGAGGGCGTTCCGAGGAGCAGTTCTTC. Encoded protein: CASSLGRLAGGRSEEQFF.

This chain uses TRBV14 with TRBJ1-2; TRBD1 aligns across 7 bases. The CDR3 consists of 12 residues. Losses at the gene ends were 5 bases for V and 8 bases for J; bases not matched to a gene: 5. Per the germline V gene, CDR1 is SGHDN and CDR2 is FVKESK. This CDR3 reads CASSDRVWGYTF. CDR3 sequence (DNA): TGTGCCAGCAGCGACAGGGTGTGGGGCTACACCTTC.

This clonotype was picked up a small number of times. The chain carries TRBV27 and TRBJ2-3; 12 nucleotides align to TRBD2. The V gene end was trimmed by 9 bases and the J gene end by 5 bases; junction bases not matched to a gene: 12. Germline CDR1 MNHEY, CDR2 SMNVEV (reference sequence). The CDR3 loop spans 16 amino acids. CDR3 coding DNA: TGTGCCAGTACGACAAGGACTAGCGGGATTTTAGATACGCAGTATTTT. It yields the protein CASTTRTSGILDTQYF.

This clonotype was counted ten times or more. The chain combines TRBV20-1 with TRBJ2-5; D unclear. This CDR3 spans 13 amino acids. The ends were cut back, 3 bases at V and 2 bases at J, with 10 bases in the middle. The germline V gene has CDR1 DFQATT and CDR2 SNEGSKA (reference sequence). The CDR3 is CSASLLAQETQYF. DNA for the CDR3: TGCAGTGCTAGTCTGCTGGCACAAGAGACCCAGTACTTC.

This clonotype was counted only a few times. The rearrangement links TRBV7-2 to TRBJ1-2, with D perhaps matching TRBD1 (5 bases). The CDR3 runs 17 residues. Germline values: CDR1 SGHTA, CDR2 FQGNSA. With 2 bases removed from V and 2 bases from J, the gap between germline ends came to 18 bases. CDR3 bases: TGTGCCAGCAGCTTATTTATCACAGGTCCGTCGAACTATGGCTACACCTTC. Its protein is CASSLFITGPSNYGYTF.

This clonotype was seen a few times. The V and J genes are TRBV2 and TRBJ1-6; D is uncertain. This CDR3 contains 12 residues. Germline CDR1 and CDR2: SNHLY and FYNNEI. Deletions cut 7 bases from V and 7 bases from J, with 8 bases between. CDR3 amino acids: CASTLTNSPLHF. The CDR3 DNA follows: TGTGCCAGCACCCTTACCAATTCACCCCTCCACTTT.

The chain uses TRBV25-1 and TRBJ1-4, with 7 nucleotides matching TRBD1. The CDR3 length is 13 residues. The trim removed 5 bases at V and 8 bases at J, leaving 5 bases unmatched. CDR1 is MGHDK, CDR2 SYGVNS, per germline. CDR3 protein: CASSRQGSEKLFF. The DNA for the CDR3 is TGTGCCAGCAGTCGACAGGGAAGCGAAAAACTGTTTTTT.

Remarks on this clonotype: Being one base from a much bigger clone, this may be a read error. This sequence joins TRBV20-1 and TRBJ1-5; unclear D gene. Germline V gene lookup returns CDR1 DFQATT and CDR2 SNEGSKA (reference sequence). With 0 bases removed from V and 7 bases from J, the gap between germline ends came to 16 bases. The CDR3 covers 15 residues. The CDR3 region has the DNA TGCAGTGCTAGAGATCAATCACTTGTATTACAGCCCCAGCATTTT. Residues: CSARDQSLVLQPQHF.